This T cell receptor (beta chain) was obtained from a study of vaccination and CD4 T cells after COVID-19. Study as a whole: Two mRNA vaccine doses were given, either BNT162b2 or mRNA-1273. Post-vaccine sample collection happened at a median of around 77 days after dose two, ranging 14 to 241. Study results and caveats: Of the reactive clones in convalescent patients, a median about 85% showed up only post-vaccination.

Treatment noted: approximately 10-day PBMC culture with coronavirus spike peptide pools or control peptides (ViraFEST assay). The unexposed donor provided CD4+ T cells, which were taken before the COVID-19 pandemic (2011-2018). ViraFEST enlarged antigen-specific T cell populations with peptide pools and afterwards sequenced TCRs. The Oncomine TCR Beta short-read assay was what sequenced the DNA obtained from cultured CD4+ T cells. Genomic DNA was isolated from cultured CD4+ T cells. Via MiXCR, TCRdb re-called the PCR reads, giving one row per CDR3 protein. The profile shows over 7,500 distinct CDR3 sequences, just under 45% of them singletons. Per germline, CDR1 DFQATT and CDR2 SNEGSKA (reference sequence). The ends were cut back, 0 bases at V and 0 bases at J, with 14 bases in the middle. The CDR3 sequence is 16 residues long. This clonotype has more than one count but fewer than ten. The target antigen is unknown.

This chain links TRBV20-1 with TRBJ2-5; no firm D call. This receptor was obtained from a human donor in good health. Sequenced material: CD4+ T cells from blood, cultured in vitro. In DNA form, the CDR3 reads TGCAGTGCTAGAGACCCTCGTTGGGCGTACCAAGAGACCCAGTACTTC. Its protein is CSARDPRWAYQETQYF.